One sample yielded the 21 T cell receptor beta chains listed below, sequenced in a study of regulatory T cells in long-lasting Graves disease. Arm-PCR of CDR3 regions and iRepertoire HTBI primers were the basis on which TCR beta libraries were built. TCRdb re-analysed the multiplex PCR reads in MiXCR, keeping a single row per CDR3 protein. The profile covers about 470,000 distinct CDR3 sequences, with 15% appearing a single time and 16% taken by the ten largest. Stated time point: newly diagnosed GD, antithyroid drugs for less than 3 months. From RNA extracted from PBMCs, the TCR library was made. Separately, the same data were catalogued under a study of T cells in Graves' hyperthyroidism and ophthalmopathy.

The source was peripheral blood mononuclear cells (PBMCs), collected at new diagnosis, from a patient treated with antithyroid drugs. The receptors stem from a young woman with Graves disease.

This clonotype was detected many times. The chain carries TRBV14 and TRBJ2-3, with unresolved D. CDR1 is SGHDN and CDR2 is FVKESK in the germline V gene. V was cut by 1 base and J by 2 bases, with 13 bases left in between. The CDR3 spans 16 residues. CDR3 in amino acids: CASSQAVGRPTDTQYF. In DNA form, the CDR3 reads TGTGCCAGCAGCCAAGCTGTTGGTCGGCCCACAGATACGCAGTATTTT. Complete variable domain (other parts from reference TRBV14 and TRBJ2-3): EAGVTQFPSHSVIEKGQTVTLRCDPISGHDNLYWYRRVMGKEIKFLLHFVKESKQDESGMPNNRFLAERTGGTYSTLKVQPAELEDSGVYFCASSQAVGRPTDTQYFGPGTRLTVL.

This clonotype was observed at least ten times. The V and J genes are TRBV4-1 and TRBJ2-7; D gene unclear. In germline, CDR1 is MGHRA, CDR2 YSYEKL. This CDR3 region has 13 residues. The V end lost 0 bases, the J end lost 3 bases, and 6 bases lay between the germline ends. The CDR3 reads CASSQDLVYEQYF. The CDR3 DNA sequence: TGCGCCAGCAGCCAAGACCTTGTCTACGAGCAGTACTTC.

The chain is built from TRBV12-3 or TRBV12-4 and TRBJ1-3, with D unresolved. With 4 bases removed from V and 4 bases from J, the gap between germline ends came to 8 bases. The CDR3 has 13 amino acids. In nucleotides, the CDR3 is TGTGCCAGCAGTTCGACCACAGGAAACACCATATATTTT. Translation: CASSSTTGNTIYF.

In the case of this clonotype: A much larger clonotype is one base distant, so this may be a read error. The chain recombines TRBV11-3 with TRBJ1-1; D gene ambiguous. The germline CDR1 and CDR2 sequences are SGHNT and YENEEA. Trimming left V 6 bases short and J 0 bases short, with 14 bases between. This CDR3 has 15 residues. This CDR3 is CASSPIVALNTEAFF. The DNA of the CDR3 is TGTGCCAGCAGTCCAATCGTAGCCCTGAACACTGAAGCTTTCTTT.

This clonotype occurred many times. This chain joins TRBV3-1 and TRBJ1-1, with 8 bases aligning to TRBD1. After removal of 0 bases from V and 4 bases from J, the junction contained 4 bases not matched to a gene. The germline V gene encodes CDR1 LGHDT and CDR2 YNNKEL (reference sequence). This CDR3 has 15 residues. The CDR3: CASSQEDREVTEAFF. The CDR3 nucleotides are TGTGCCAGCAGCCAAGAGGACAGGGAGGTCACTGAAGCTTTCTTT.

CDR3 in DNA: TGTGCCAGCAGGGAGCGGGAGGACCCCATAGATACGCAGTATTTT. It encodes CASREREDPIDTQYF. The chain combines TRBV3-1 with TRBJ2-3, with 9 bases that match TRBD2. V dropped 6 bases and J dropped 5; count of bases not matched to a gene: 9. CDR1 is LGHDT and CDR2 is YNNKEL in the germline V gene (reference sequence). The CDR3 is made up of 15 amino acids.

To note about this clonotype: Sequence at one end of the junction differs from germline and may be a read error. This chain connects TRBV14 to TRBJ2-1; 8 positions match TRBD2. Germline CDR1 and CDR2: SGHDN and FVKESK. This CDR3 is 16 amino acids long. The CDR3 reads CASSQAAAGGVVEQFF. DNA for the CDR3: TGTGCCAGCAGTCAAGCTGCCGCGGGAGGAGTGGTTGAGCAGTTCTTC. The full variable domain, in which reference TRBV14 and TRBJ2-1 provide the parts outside the CDR3, is EAGVTQFPSHSVIEKGQTVTLRCDPISGHDNLYWYRRVMGKEIKFLLHFVKESKQDESGMPNNRFLAERTGGTYSTLKVQPAELEDSGVYFCASSQAAAGGVVEQFFGPGTRLTVL.

This clonotype was seen at least ten times. V gene TRBV11-2 combines with J gene TRBJ2-3; D remains unclear. The CDR3 is made up of 17 amino acids. Trimming pared 4 bases from V and 2 bases from J, leaving 19 bases between. Germline values: CDR1 SGHAT, CDR2 FQNNGV. The CDR3 loop reads CASSSIKGNYHTDTQYF. For the CDR3, the DNA is TGTGCCAGCAGCTCCATTAAGGGAAACTACCACACAGATACGCAGTATTTT.

This clonotype occurred many times. J is TRBJ2-1 and V is TRBV24-1; possible D gene TRBD2, 5 bases. The CDR3 extends over 15 amino acids. Germline lookup yields CDR1 KGHDR and CDR2 SFDVKD. The ends were cut back, 1 base at V and 4 bases at J, with 10 bases in the middle. CDR3 protein: CATSDFSAGYNEQFF. In DNA form, the CDR3 reads TGTGCCACCAGTGATTTCTCGGCGGGTTACAATGAGCAGTTCTTC.

The rearrangement uses TRBV7-9 and TRBJ2-7; 7 bases are shared with TRBD2. Unmatched junction bases numbered 8, after V lost 1 base and J lost 5 bases. The CDR3 sequence is 15 residues long. Germline CDR1 SEHNR, CDR2 FQNEAQ (reference sequence). CDR3 coding DNA: TGTGCCAGCAGCTTAGGTGAGGCGGGAGCCCACGAGCAGTACTTC. It yields the protein CASSLGEAGAHEQYF.

The rearrangement links TRBV15 to TRBJ2-3, with TRBD2 matching 7 bases. The CDR3 is 16 amino acids. The J segment lost 1 base and the V segment lost 4 bases, leaving 8 bases of the junction unmatched. From germline, CDR1 is LNHNV and CDR2 YYDKDF (reference sequence). CDR3 region: CATSTLRAGGTDTQYF. DNA for the CDR3: TGTGCCACCAGCACCTTACGGGCGGGAGGCACAGATACGCAGTATTTT. The full variable domain, in which reference TRBV15 and TRBJ2-3 provide the parts outside the CDR3, is DAMVIQNPRYQVTQFGKPVTLSCSQTLNHNVMYWYQQKSSQAPKLLFHYYDKDFNNEADTPDNFQSRRPNTSFCFLDIRSPGLGDTAMYLCATSTLRAGGTDTQYFGPGTRLTVL.

The table lists this clonotype with many counts. This chain uses TRBV27 with TRBJ2-7, with a weak D call TRBD1 (5 bases). This CDR3 has 13 residues. Germline V gives CDR1 MNHEY, CDR2 SMNVEV (reference sequence). V was clipped by 6 bases and J by 2 bases, with 11 bases between them. The CDR3, as DNA: TGTGCCAGCAGCCAGGGTAGGCCCTACGAGCAGTACTTC. This gives the protein CASSQGRPYEQYF.

This clonotype was seen repeatedly, ten times or more. The chain joins TRBV10-3 to TRBJ2-1; D might be TRBD1 (7 bases). The CDR3 sequence is 15 residues long. Trimming removed 3 bases from V and 2 bases from J, with 11 bases in between. Looked up from germline, CDR1 is ENHRY and CDR2 is SYGVKD. The DNA of the CDR3 is TGTGCCATCAGTGACAGGGGGAGGACCTACAATGAGCAGTTCTTC. Its protein product is CAISDRGRTYNEQFF.

This clonotype was seen at least ten times. The chain joins TRBV11-2 to TRBJ2-5; TRBD2 aligns across 13 bases. Germline V CDR1 and CDR2: SGHAT, FQNNGV. V lost 5 bases, J lost 5 bases, and 8 bases stayed unmatched. The CDR3 is 16 residues long. CDR3 sequence reads: CASSRTSGSLGETQYF. In DNA form, the CDR3 reads TGTGCCAGCAGCAGGACTAGCGGGAGTTTAGGGGAGACCCAGTACTTC.

There are many counts of this clonotype. The chain carries TRBV7-6 and TRBJ2-1; 15 positions match TRBD2. The CDR3 contains 17 residues. Germline loops: CDR1 SGHVS, CDR2 FNYEAQ. Trimming removed 0 bases from V and 8 bases from J; junction bases left unmatched: 5. The DNA of the CDR3 is TGTGCCAGCAGCTTAGCCTGGACTAGCGGGAGGGCTCATGAGCAGTTCTTC. Translation: CASSLAWTSGRAHEQFF.

This chain links TRBV14 with TRBJ2-3; 8 bases are shared with TRBD2. CDR3 length equals 16 residues. Germline lookup yields CDR1 SGHDN and CDR2 FVKESK. Trimming took 1 base from V and 3 from J; bases not matched to a gene: 6. CDR3 in DNA: TGTGCCAGCAGCCAAGCCGGACTAGCAGATACAGATACGCAGTATTTT. It yields the protein CASSQAGLADTDTQYF.

This clonotype was counted at least ten times. The chain combines TRBV2 with TRBJ1-2, with 11 bases matching TRBD1. Germline-derived CDR1 and CDR2 are SNHLY and FYNNEI. Losses at the gene ends were 7 bases for V and 4 bases for J; bases not matched to a gene: 8. This CDR3 has 15 residues. The DNA for the CDR3 is TGTGCCAGCATTGGGGACAGGGGGGGCATCTATGGCTACACCTTC. It encodes CASIGDRGGIYGYTF.

This clonotype was observed many times. The chain has TRBV12-3 or TRBV12-4 and TRBJ1-5; D call uncertain. This CDR3 spans 12 amino acids. With 4 bases removed from V and 3 bases from J, the gap between germline ends came to 4 bases. This CDR3 is CASSYINQPQHF. In nucleotides, the CDR3 is TGTGCCAGCAGTTACATCAATCAGCCCCAGCATTTT.

This chain links TRBV10-2 with TRBJ1-1; D is uncertain. V lost 4 bases and J lost 5, with 11 bases in between. The CDR3 totals 13 residues. Germline CDR1 WSHSY, CDR2 SAAADI. The CDR3 sequence: CASSGSWLTEAFF. The CDR3 bases are TGCGCCAGCAGTGGGTCTTGGTTGACTGAAGCTTTCTTT.

In its sample, this clonotype was seen many times. The gene calls are TRBV7-9 and TRBJ2-7, with D tentatively TRBD2 (5 bases). V dropped 0 bases and J dropped 1 base, with 10 bases sitting between them. Germline CDR1 reads SEHNR; CDR2 reads FQNEAQ (reference sequence). CDR3 length: 15 amino acids. CDR3 region: CASSLARAVSYEQYF. CDR3 sequence (DNA): TGTGCCAGCAGCTTAGCGCGAGCGGTTTCCTACGAGCAGTACTTC.

This clonotype came up many times. V is TRBV6-1 and J is TRBJ1-5; D remains unclear. V lost 2 bases to trimming and J lost 4 bases, with 9 bases between them. The CDR3 totals 14 residues. Germline CDR1 is MNHNS and CDR2 is SASEGT. The CDR3: CASSEYEANQPQHF. The CDR3 coding sequence is TGTGCCAGCAGTGAATATGAGGCGAATCAGCCCCAGCATTTT.